Listed below are T cell receptor beta chains from one sample, sequenced in a study of cytomegalovirus exposure and HLA in healthy donors. TCRdb's copy holds only in-frame clones and misses some; the assay was immunoSEQ multiplex PCR. This sample carries roughly 200,000 clones, 77% of them seen once, and the ten largest clones take 3.7%. Sequenced input: PBMCs. The receptor set was obtained from a woman in her sixties or seventies in good health and CMV-seropositive. Both conserved end residues are part of each CDR3. Fields, in order: D gene, clone size, V gene, J gene, CDR3 DNA, CDR3 protein. D genes are given only for firm matches. Some rows have no size entry. The others give once, few or many, or a class for an expanded clone.

>.|.|TRBV2|TRBJ2-1
TGTGCCAGCACCCCTCGAGGCTACAATGAGCAGTTCTTC
CASTPRGYNEQFF
>.|.|TRBV19|TRBJ2-3
TGTGCCAGTAATTACAGAAGCACAGATACGCAGTATTTT
CASNYRSTDTQYF
>.|few|TRBV29-1|TRBJ1-6
TGCAGCGTTGGGAGCTCCTATAATTCACCCCTCCACTTT
CSVGSSYNSPLHF
>.|.|TRBV5-4|TRBJ1-5
TGTGCCAGCAGCTTGGATGGGCAGGGATATTCGGGCAATCAGCCCCAGCATTTT
CASSLDGQGYSGNQPQHF
>.|.|TRBV18|TRBJ2-1
TGTGCCAGCTCACGGCAGGAAGGCTCCTACAATGAGCAGTTCTTC
CASSRQEGSYNEQFF
>TRBD1|.|TRBV4-3|TRBJ1-1
TGCGCCAGCAGCCAAGGGTTGGGCAGGGGGCAAGGCACTGAAGCTTTCTTT
CASSQGLGRGQGTEAFF
>.|.|TRBV9|TRBJ2-2
TGTGCCAGCAGCTTATCATGGGGCTCCACCGGGGAGCTGTTTTTT
CASSLSWGSTGELFF
>.|.|TRBV28|TRBJ2-7
TGTGCCAGCAGTTTATTTGCCACTGCCTACGAGCAGTACTTC
CASSLFATAYEQYF
>TRBD2|.|TRBV27|TRBJ2-2
TGTGCCAGCAGTTTATCCGCGCTAGCGGCGAACACCGGGGAGCTGTTTTTT
CASSLSALAANTGELFF
>TRBD1|few|TRBV4-2|TRBJ1-2
TGTGCCAGCAGCACCCGACAGGGGGCAGACTATGGCTACACCTTC
CASSTRQGADYGYTF
>.|.|TRBV27|TRBJ2-2
TGTGCCAGCAGTCCAGTTGCAGGATCGAACACCGGGGAGCTGTTTTTT
CASSPVAGSNTGELFF